The rows below give T cell receptor beta chains drawn from one sample of a study of blood T cell repertoires in COVID-19. Only in-frame clones appear in the TCRdb table, and some are missing; sequencing was by immunoSEQ multiplex PCR. The table shows approximately 200,000 clones, with around 80% occurring only once. Sequences were obtained from peripheral blood. The receptors were gathered from a human donor in a cohort sampled during active COVID-19. Each CDR3 is given with its conserved first and last residue. D genes are given only for firm matches. The size entry is marked missing in some rows and otherwise reads once, few, many or a size class.

CDR3 protein,CDR3 DNA,V gene,clone size,J gene,D gene
CASTGGLYEQYF,TGTGCCAGCACGGGGGGGCTCTACGAGCAGTACTTC,TRBV28,.,TRBJ2-7,TRBD2
CASSVGPGGNEQFF,TGTGCCAGCAGCGTAGGCCCAGGGGGCAATGAGCAGTTCTTC,TRBV9,.,TRBJ2-1,TRBD1
CASTLGLAGGPVDEQFF,TGTGCCAGTACCCTTGGACTAGCGGGAGGGCCGGTTGATGAGCAGTTCTTC,TRBV19,.,TRBJ2-1,TRBD2
CATSRTGGTEAFF,TGTGCCACCAGCAGGACAGGGGGCACTGAAGCTTTCTTT,TRBV15,few,TRBJ1-1,TRBD1
CAVGGDRGYEQYF,TGTGCCGTCGGTGGGGACAGGGGGTACGAGCAGTACTTC,TRBV5-4,.,TRBJ2-7,TRBD1
CASSRGFSSYEQYF,TGTGCCAGTAGTAGGGGCTTTAGCTCCTACGAGCAGTACTTC,TRBV19,.,TRBJ2-7,.
CASSQAPNYGYTF,TGTGCCAGCAGTCAAGCACCTAACTATGGCTACACCTTC,TRBV6-6,.,TRBJ1-2,.
CASSARGGGITDTQYF,TGTGCCAGCAGCGCCCGAGGGGGAGGGATCACAGATACGCAGTATTTT,TRBV9,.,TRBJ2-3,.
CASSKGFSGREYNEQFF,TGTGCCAGCAGCAAAGGGTTTAGCGGGAGAGAGTACAATGAGCAGTTCTTC,TRBV3-1/TRBV3-2,.,TRBJ2-1,TRBD2
CASSPSGAYGYTF,TGTGCCAGCAGCCCGTCAGGGGCTTATGGCTACACCTTC,TRBV9,many,TRBJ1-2,.
CSVEGRGPGEQYF,TGCAGCGTTGAAGGCAGGGGGCCGGGCGAGCAGTACTTC,TRBV29-1,.,TRBJ2-7,TRBD1
CATSEGQRTSEQYF,TGTGCCACCAGTGAGGGACAACGTACGAGCGAGCAGTACTTC,TRBV15,medium-sized,TRBJ2-7,.
CASRPQYGTPSGNTIYF,TGTGCCAGCAGGCCCCAATACGGGACACCATCTGGAAACACCATATATTTT,TRBV28,.,TRBJ1-3,.
CASSIQQYTGELFF,TGTGCCAGTAGTATCCAACAGTACACCGGGGAGCTGTTTTTT,TRBV19,.,TRBJ2-2,.
CASSRGRVGQQPQHF,TGTGCCAGCTCACGGGGACGGGTAGGACAGCAGCCCCAGCATTTT,TRBV18,.,TRBJ1-5,.
CASSQATSGGNTGELFF,TGTGCCAGCAGCCAGGCTACTAGCGGAGGGAACACCGGGGAGCTGTTTTTT,TRBV4-2,.,TRBJ2-2,TRBD2
CASSLSRTSYEQYF,TGTGCCAGCAGTTTATCCAGGACTAGCTACGAGCAGTACTTC,TRBV27,.,TRBJ2-7,TRBD2
CASSQAQQSGNEKLFF,TGCGCCAGCAGCCAAGCTCAACAGTCAGGGAATGAAAAACTGTTTTTT,TRBV4-1,.,TRBJ1-4,.
CASSPQNYGYTF,TGTGCCAGCAGCCCCCAGAACTATGGCTACACCTTC,TRBV21-1,.,TRBJ1-2,.
CASSFRSSSGNTIYF,TGTGCCAGCAGCTTCAGATCTTCCTCTGGAAACACCATATATTTT,TRBV6-2/TRBV6-3,.,TRBJ1-3,.
CASSLSGNYGYTF,TGTGCCAGCAGTTTATCAGGGAACTATGGCTACACCTTC,TRBV28,once,TRBJ1-2,.
CAWSVSDPLHF,TGTGCCTGGAGTGTATCAGATCCCCTCCACTTT,TRBV30,.,TRBJ1-6,.
CASSPGLATNTQYF,TGTGCCAGCAGCCCGGGACTCGCCACAAATACGCAGTATTTT,TRBV7-2,.,TRBJ2-3,.
CASTGGSYEQYF,TGTGCCAGCACAGGGGGGTCCTACGAGCAGTACTTC,TRBV3-1/TRBV3-2,once,TRBJ2-7,.
CARRTGAYNSPLHF,TGTGCCAGGCGGACAGGAGCCTATAATTCACCCCTCCACTTT,TRBV2,.,TRBJ1-6,TRBD1
CASSTGTSGRRFYEQYF,TGCGCCAGCAGCACGGGGACTAGCGGGAGAAGGTTCTACGAGCAGTACTTC,TRBV5-1,.,TRBJ2-7,TRBD2
CASSLEVFSGYTF,TGTGCCAGCAGTTTAGAGGTATTCAGTGGCTACACCTTC,TRBV6-2/TRBV6-3,.,TRBJ1-2,.
CASSLWGTAYYEQYF,TGTGCCAGCAGTTTATGGGGGACAGCTTACTACGAGCAGTACTTC,TRBV28,.,TRBJ2-7,TRBD1
CASSYGRENTEAFF,TGTGCCAGCAGTTACGGGCGGGAGAACACTGAAGCTTTCTTT,TRBV6-5,.,TRBJ1-1,.
CASSQGAEDTQYF,TGCGCCAGCAGTCAGGGGGCGGAAGATACGCAGTATTTT,TRBV5-1,.,TRBJ2-3,TRBD1
CASSKLAGVNEQFF,TGCGCCAGCAGCAAGCTAGCGGGAGTTAATGAGCAGTTCTTC,TRBV5-1,few,TRBJ2-1,TRBD2
CASSPSLSTVRLPNTEAFF,TGTGCCAGCTCACCAAGTCTATCTACAGTCCGGCTCCCGAACACTGAAGCTTTCTTT,TRBV18,.,TRBJ1-1,.
CSVNRGQAEAFF,TGCAGCGTTAACAGGGGGCAGGCTGAAGCTTTCTTT,TRBV29-1,once,TRBJ1-1,TRBD1
CASGRTGYYEQYF,TGTGCCAGCGGTCGGACAGGCTACTACGAGCAGTACTTC,TRBV27,.,TRBJ2-7,TRBD1
CASSQDNREKLFF,TGTGCCAGCAGCCAAGATAACAGGGAAAAACTGTTTTTT,TRBV3-1/TRBV3-2,.,TRBJ1-4,.
CASGLGQVDEQYF,TGTGCCAGCGGACTGGGACAGGTCGACGAGCAGTACTTC,TRBV28,.,TRBJ2-7,TRBD1
CAISGQGNGYTF,TGTGCCATCAGCGGACAGGGGAATGGCTACACCTTC,TRBV10-3,once,TRBJ1-2,TRBD1
CASSVNRGLNEQFF,TGTGCCAGCAGCGTTAACAGGGGGCTGAATGAGCAGTTCTTC,TRBV9,.,TRBJ2-1,TRBD1
CASRGGLKGYTF,TGTGCCAGCAGGGGAGGGCTTAAAGGCTACACCTTC,TRBV28,.,TRBJ1-2,.
CASTDMAVNTEAFF,TGTGCCAGTACCGATATGGCAGTCAACACTGAAGCTTTCTTT,TRBV19,.,TRBJ1-1,.
CASKLGEGGNTIYF,TGTGCCAGCAAGCTTGGGGAGGGAGGAAACACCATATATTTT,TRBV5-8,.,TRBJ1-3,.